The clone carrying this T cell receptor beta chain was observed a few times. Per the germline V gene, CDR1 is SGHTA and CDR2 is FQGNSA. Trimming removed 4 bases from V and 8 bases from J, with 17 bases in between. The CDR3 has 14 amino acids. The sample is drawn from a study of cytotoxic CD8 clonotypes in ibrutinib-treated CLL. Using immunoSEQ multiplex PCR, the repertoire was profiled, and TCRdb retains in-frame clones only, with some absent. The sample gives fewer than 100,000 clones, roughly 77% of which show up once; around 4.8% is in the top ten. This TCR derives from a human donor with chronic lymphocytic leukemia. The genes are TRBV7-2 and TRBJ1-1; no firm D call. Sequenced material: PBMCs, taken after 12 months of ibrutinib treatment. CDR3 DNA: TGTGCCAGCAGCTGGGCGCCGAACGGGTTGGAAGCTTTCTTT. Translating it yields CASSWAPNGLEAFF. The whole variable domain, filled in from reference TRBV7-2 and TRBJ1-1, reads GAGVSQSPSNKVTEKGKDVELRCDPISGHTALYWYRQSLGQGLEFLIYFQGNSAPDKSGLPSDRFSAERTGGSVSTLTIQRTQQEDSAVYLCASSWAPNGLEAFFGQGTRLTVV.